This is a list of T cell receptor beta chains from one sample in a study of regulatory T cells in long-lasting Graves disease. Via MiXCR, TCRdb re-called the multiplex PCR reads, giving one row per CDR3 protein. Among a few hundred thousand distinct CDR3 sequences listed, 20% to 25% were seen once. The material was peripheral blood mononuclear cells (PBMCs), obtained when the disease was refractory, from a patient treated with antithyroid drugs. Receptors originate from a middle-aged woman with Graves disease. Both conserved end residues are part of each CDR3. D genes are given only for firm matches. Not all rows give a size; the values are once, few, many and, for expanded clones, a class.

>TRBJ2-7|TRBV10-3|15|NA|many
TGTGCCATCAGTGCCCGGGACACCTCCTCCTACGAGCAGTACTTC
CAISARDTSSYEQYF
>TRBJ1-1|TRBV29-1|14|NA|few
TGCAGCGCGTCGCGGCAGGAGATGAACACTGAAGCTTTCTTT
CSASRQEMNTEAFF
>TRBJ1-2|TRBV28|15|NA|many
TGTGCCAGCAGTTCCCGGGACCCAGTAGACTATGGCTACACCTTC
CASSSRDPVDYGYTF
>TRBJ1-2|TRBV12-3/TRBV12-4|14|NA|many
TGTGCCAGCAGTTTAAAGTCCGGGGGCTATGGCTACACCTTC
CASSLKSGGYGYTF
>TRBJ1-1|TRBV28|12|NA|many
TGTGCCAGCAGTTGGGGGGAAGGGGAAGCTTTCTTT
CASSWGEGEAFF
>TRBJ2-5|TRBV7-9|16|TRBD2|NA
TGTGCCAGCAGCTTCAGGGCGGGAGGGCCGGTAGAGACCCAGTACTTC
CASSFRAGGPVETQYF
>TRBJ1-2|TRBV29-1|13|NA|many
TGCAGCGTCCCCGGACCCGATAACTATGGCTACACCTTC
CSVPGPDNYGYTF
>TRBJ2-5|TRBV28|13|NA|many
TGTGCCAGCAGCTACGCCCTATTGGAGACCCAGTACTTC
CASSYALLETQYF
>TRBJ2-1|TRBV28|14|NA|NA
TGTGCCAACACCTTCAGGAGCTCCTACAATGAGCAGTTCTTC
CANTFRSSYNEQFF
>TRBJ2-1|TRBV14|16|NA|NA
TGTGCCAGCAGCGGGGACACCTGCTGCTCCTACAATGAGCAGTTCTTC
CASSGDTCCSYNEQFF
>TRBJ1-5|TRBV9|14|NA|few
TGTGCCAGCAGCGAGGGTGTGGCAAATCAGCCCCAGCATTTT
CASSEGVANQPQHF
>TRBJ2-1|TRBV12-3/TRBV12-4|13|TRBD1|few
TGTGCCAGCCAGGGACAGGGGGTTAATGAGCAGTTCTTC
CASQGQGVNEQFF
>TRBJ2-7|TRBV6-2/TRBV6-3|19|NA|few
TGTGCCAGCAGTTACTCCGGGACCTTGGGTCCTACTCGAACCTACGAGCAGTACTTC
CASSYSGTLGPTRTYEQYF
>TRBJ2-5|TRBV6-5|13|NA|NA
TGTGCCAGCAGTTCGGAAAGCCGGGAGACCCAGTACTTC
CASSSESRETQYF
>TRBJ1-5|TRBV20-1|12|NA|NA
TGCAGTGCCCAAGGGGGATATCAGCCCCAGCATTTT
CSAQGGYQPQHF
>TRBJ2-1|TRBV12-3/TRBV12-4|15|TRBD2|NA
TGTGCCAGCAGAAAGACAGGGGGACTAGCGGTATCGCAGTTCTTC
CASRKTGGLAVSQFF
>TRBJ2-1|TRBV28|15|NA|NA
TGTGCCAGCAGTAGACTAGTCTCAACGAAAAATGAGCAGTTCTTC
CASSRLVSTKNEQFF
>TRBJ1-1|TRBV5-6|15|TRBD1|NA
TGTGCCAGCAGCTACGGACAGGTGCGGAACACTGAAGCTTTCTTT
CASSYGQVRNTEAFF
>TRBJ1-1|TRBV28|15|NA|many
TGTGCCAGCAGTATCGACAGGACCGGTAACACTGAAGCTTTCTTT
CASSIDRTGNTEAFF
>TRBJ1-2|TRBV4-1|16|TRBD1|NA
TGCGCCAGCAGGGTGCCGGGACAGAGAGGCAACTATGGCTACACCTTC
CASRVPGQRGNYGYTF
>TRBJ2-2|TRBV29-1|13|NA|many
TGCAGCGTTGTCAGGGCGCTCACCGGGGAGCTGTTTTTT
CSVVRALTGELFF
>TRBJ1-2|TRBV11-2|13|NA|NA
TGTGCCAGCAGCCTCTACAACCCAAAGAGCTACACCTTC
CASSLYNPKSYTF
>TRBJ2-5|TRBV7-6|16|TRBD2|few
TGTGCCAGCAGCCGGGGCCCTAGCGGGAGTCGGGAGACCCAGTACTTC
CASSRGPSGSRETQYF
>TRBJ2-3|TRBV20-1|14|TRBD2|few
TGCAGTGCTAGAATGCGGGAGGCGGGAGATACGCAGTATTTT
CSARMREAGDTQYF
>TRBJ2-6|TRBV29-1|17|NA|NA
TGCAGCGTTATGGTTTCGCACAGTTCCTCTGGGGCCAACGTCCTGACTTTC
CSVMVSHSSSGANVLTF
>TRBJ1-5|TRBV28|15|TRBD1|many
TGTGCCAGCACTCGACAGGGAAGGAGGAATCAGCCCCAGCATTTT
CASTRQGRRNQPQHF
>TRBJ1-2|TRBV2|13|NA|few
TGTGCCAGCAGCTCTATCCCAGGGTATGGCTACACCTTC
CASSSIPGYGYTF
>TRBJ2-1|TRBV15|14|NA|NA
TGTGCCACCAGCAGAGCTAGCAAATACAATGAGCAGTTCTTC
CATSRASKYNEQFF
>TRBJ2-2|TRBV28|15|NA|many
TGTGCCAGCAGTTTCCAGGGTAGGAACACCGGGGAGCTGTTTTTT
CASSFQGRNTGELFF
>TRBJ1-2|TRBV19|11|NA|once
TGTGCCAGTAGTTCGGGCGTTGGCTACACCTTC
CASSSGVGYTF
>TRBJ2-7|TRBV28|16|NA|few
TGTGCCAGCAGTTTCCGACGACCTAGACTCCACTACGAGCAGTACTTC
CASSFRRPRLHYEQYF
>TRBJ1-2|TRBV2|13|NA|NA
TGTGCCAGCAGTTACGACGGTAACTATGGCTACACCTTC
CASSYDGNYGYTF
>TRBJ1-1|TRBV6-1|13|NA|many
TGTGCCAGCTTAGGACGGTTGAACACTGAAGCTTTCTTT
CASLGRLNTEAFF
>TRBJ1-5|TRBV20-1|12|TRBD1|few
TGCAGTGCCGGCAGGGGGCCGGGGCTTAAGCATTTT
CSAGRGPGLKHF
>TRBJ2-7|TRBV28|14|NA|once
TGTGCCAGCAGTCCCCGGGTCCAGAGTTACGAGCAGTACTTC
CASSPRVQSYEQYF
>TRBJ1-1|TRBV27|14|NA|NA
TGTGCCAGCAGTTTAAAGGGTTGGGACACTGAAGCTTTCTTT
CASSLKGWDTEAFF
>TRBJ2-7|TRBV20-1|13|NA|many
TGCAGTGCTGCAAATACAGGTTACTACGAGCAGTACTTC
CSAANTGYYEQYF
>TRBJ1-1|TRBV20-1|15|TRBD1|many
TGCAGTGCTAGAGAGATGGACAGGGCGAACACTGAAGCTTTCTTT
CSAREMDRANTEAFF
>TRBJ2-7|TRBV5-1|13|NA|many
TGCGCCAGCAGCCGAGGACTTCAATACGAGCAGTACTTC
CASSRGLQYEQYF
>TRBJ1-4|TRBV7-9|16|NA|NA
TGTGCCAGCAGTGAGTTCGTGTCAGGGGCGGGTGAAAAACTGTTTTTT
CASSEFVSGAGEKLFF
>TRBJ1-1|TRBV28|12|NA|NA
TGTGCCCCGGGGGCGCGGGACACTGAAGCTTTCTTT
CAPGARDTEAFF